This T cell receptor beta chain derives from a study of T cells in Graves' hyperthyroidism and ophthalmopathy. The CDR3 loop spans 13 amino acids. Between the trimmed V and J ends, which lost 7 bases and 3 bases, there was a span of 12 bases. Looked up from germline, CDR1 is ENHRY and CDR2 is SYGVKD. Study-level results: The blood repertoire included most of the expanded thyroid clonotypes above 0.001.

TCR beta CDR3 region amplification was performed from RNA transcripts. An initial round of RT-PCR targeting the TCR CDR3 relied on the HTBI primer set. TCRdb ran MiXCR on the multiplex PCR reads and lists one entry per CDR3 protein. Of just under 750,000 distinct CDR3 sequences detected, around 40% appear once; the ten largest clones hold 30% to 40%. About this clonotype: What it binds is unknown.

The source material was blood. The sequence derives from a woman aged 40 to 50 with Graves' hyperthyroidism. This sequence joins TRBV10-3 and TRBJ1-2, with a weak D call TRBD1 (6 bases). The CDR3 DNA reads TGTGCCATCACGACTACAGGGTACTATGGCTACACCTTC. Protein sequence: CAITTTGYYGYTF.